Shown below are 16 T cell receptor beta chains from a single sample sequenced in a study of cytomegalovirus exposure and HLA in healthy donors. The PCR was carried out with 60 Vbeta primers and 13 Jbeta primers. Profiled with immunoSEQ multiplex PCR; TCRdb holds only in-frame clones, not every one. Of roughly 190,000 clones in the sample, about 80% are singletons; the top ten hold 1.1%. Sequences were obtained from PBMCs. Source of these receptors: a woman aged 40 to 50 in good health and CMV-seronegative.

The V and J genes are TRBV2 and TRBJ1-2; D gene ambiguous. The CDR3 runs 13 residues. The V end lost 4 bases, the J end lost 6 bases, and 12 bases lay between the germline ends. Germline CDR1 SNHLY, CDR2 FYNNEI. CDR3 coding DNA: TGTGCCAGCAGTGTTCCCCAGGTCAATGGCTACACCTTC. It specifies CASSVPQVNGYTF.

The rearrangement uses TRBV7-6 and TRBJ2-6; D might be TRBD1 (6 bases). Germline V lookup: CDR1 SGHVS, CDR2 FNYEAQ. V lost 8 bases and J lost 6, with 17 bases in between. The CDR3 is made up of 15 amino acids. The CDR3 bases are TGTGCCAGCGGCCCCGGACAGCCTGAGGCCAACGTCCTGACTTTC. Translated: CASGPGQPEANVLTF.

This clone came up a few times. This rearrangement joins TRBV27 to TRBJ2-2; 7 bases are shared with TRBD1. V was pared by 6 bases and J by 1 base, with 2 bases of the junction left unmatched. In germline, CDR1 is MNHEY, CDR2 SMNVEV (reference sequence). This CDR3 comprises 14 residues. For the CDR3, the DNA is TGTGCCAGCAGCCGGGACAGGAACACCGGGGAGCTGTTTTTT. Encoded protein: CASSRDRNTGELFF.

The chain links TRBV7-2 to TRBJ1-1; 8 bases fit TRBD1. Trimming at V came to 6 bases and at J to 4 bases, leaving 13 bases not matched to a gene. CDR1 is SGHTA and CDR2 is FQGNSA in the germline V gene. The CDR3 has 16 amino acids. The CDR3 is CASSWYRTGSATEAFF. CDR3 DNA sequence: TGTGCCAGCAGTTGGTACCGGACAGGGAGTGCCACTGAAGCTTTCTTT.

V gene TRBV6-5 combines with J gene TRBJ2-7; tentative D call: TRBD2 (5 bases). In germline, CDR1 is MNHEY, CDR2 SVGAGI. The V end lost 5 bases, the J end lost 4 bases, and 15 bases lay between the germline ends. The CDR3 totals 14 residues. CDR3 DNA sequence: TGTGCCAGCAGTGGTGGGAGCCCTCCATACGAGCAGTACGTC. Encoded protein: CASSGGSPPYEQYV.

The genes are TRBV6-1 and TRBJ2-7; D not certain. CDR3 length: 20 amino acids. V was shortened by 1 base and J by 1 base, with 26 bases between the two germline ends. Germline loops: CDR1 MNHNS, CDR2 SASEGT. The CDR3 region is CASSEEYHRVSSVRSYEQYF. The CDR3 DNA reads as TGTGCCAGCAGTGAAGAATACCACAGAGTTTCAAGTGTCCGTTCCTACGAGCAGTACTTC.

The gene calls are TRBV4-3 and TRBJ1-1; D uncertain. The CDR3 loop spans 16 amino acids. Trimming cost V 1 base and J 6 bases, with 18 bases left between them. Germline V gene lookup returns CDR1 LGHNA and CDR2 YSLEER. This chain's CDR3 is CASSQVRPGLSAEAFF. The CDR3 bases are TGCGCCAGCAGCCAAGTGAGGCCCGGTCTAAGCGCTGAAGCTTTCTTT.

The V call is TRBV19, the J call TRBJ2-1; TRBD2 matches 11 bases. The V and J ends lost 4 bases and 5 bases, in that order; junction bases with no gene match: 10. The length of the CDR3 is 17 residues. Germline CDR1 and CDR2: LNHDA and SQIVND (reference sequence). The CDR3 sequence: CASSTSTLAGVDNEQFF. The CDR3 nucleotides are TGTGCCAGTAGTACCTCCACACTAGCGGGAGTTGACAATGAGCAGTTCTTC.

The rearrangement links TRBV11-3 to TRBJ2-2; D is unresolved. V lost 2 bases, J lost 2 bases, and 6 bases lay in between. The CDR3 has 14 residues. CDR1 SGHNT and CDR2 YENEEA come from the germline V gene. CDR3 sequence (DNA): TGTGCCAGCAGCTTAATAGTAAACACCGGGGAGCTGTTTTTT. Translated: CASSLIVNTGELFF.

V is TRBV7-9 and J is TRBJ1-1; D remains ambiguous. Germline CDR1 SEHNR, CDR2 FQNEAQ (reference sequence). V lost 8 bases, J lost 4 bases, and 23 bases lay in between. CDR3 length: 16 amino acids. This CDR3 reads CASSLRGGRLGTEAFF. DNA for the CDR3: TGTGCCAGCTCATTACGGGGAGGGAGACTGGGCACTGAAGCTTTCTTT.

The chain joins TRBV7-2 to TRBJ2-5; the match to TRBD2 covers 7 bases. The CDR3 sequence is 15 residues long. Looked up from germline, CDR1 is SGHTA and CDR2 is FQGNSA. V was pared by 2 bases and J by 5 bases, with 8 bases of the junction left unmatched. CDR3 protein: CASSLQGGSGETQYF. For the CDR3, the DNA is TGTGCCAGCAGCTTACAAGGCGGGAGTGGGGAGACCCAGTACTTC.

The rearrangement uses TRBV7-9 and TRBJ2-5; 8 bases match TRBD2. The V gene's germline CDR1 is SEHNR and CDR2 FQNEAQ (reference sequence). After removal of 3 bases from V and 4 bases from J, the junction contained 7 bases not matched to a gene. The CDR3 totals 15 residues. CDR3 region: CASSFYGRAGETQYF. CDR3 sequence (DNA): TGTGCCAGCAGCTTTTACGGGAGGGCCGGAGAGACCCAGTACTTC. Filled out from reference TRBV7-9 and TRBJ2-5, the complete variable domain reads DTGVSQNPRHKITKRGQNVTFRCDPISEHNRLYWYRQTLGQGPEFLTYFQNEAQLEKSRLLSDRFSAERPKGSFSTLEIQRTEQGDSAMYLCASSFYGRAGETQYFGPGTRLLVL.

The rearrangement uses TRBV10-3 and TRBJ2-7; 10 bases map to TRBD1. The trim removed 4 bases at V and 2 bases at J, leaving 2 bases unmatched. Germline CDR1 is ENHRY and CDR2 is SYGVKD. CDR3 size: 14 residues. The CDR3 reads CAISAGQGTYEQYF. Written as DNA, the CDR3 is TGTGCCATCAGTGCGGGACAGGGGACCTACGAGCAGTACTTC.

This clone was recorded a few times. The gene calls are TRBV7-3 and TRBJ1-5, with no clear D. Germline V gene data show CDR1 as SGHTA and CDR2 as FQGTGA. The CDR3 has 13 residues. Trimming cost V 5 bases and J 7 bases, with 12 bases left between them. The CDR3 protein is CASSHHREQPQHF. CDR3 coding DNA: TGTGCCAGCAGCCACCACCGTGAGCAGCCCCAGCATTTT. Full variable domain (outside the CDR3, taken from reference TRBV7-3 and TRBJ1-5): GAGVSQTPSNKVTEKGKYVELRCDPISGHTALYWYRQSLGQGPEFLIYFQGTGAADDSGLPNDRFFAVRPEGSVSTLKIQRTERGDSAVYLCASSHHREQPQHFGDGTRLSIL.

This chain uses TRBV5-4 with TRBJ1-2, with TRBD1 matching 8 bases. Germline V gene sequence: CDR1 SGHNT, CDR2 YYREEE (reference sequence). CDR3 length: 15 residues. V lost 3 bases, J lost 4 bases, and 8 bases stayed unmatched. The CDR3 loop is CASSSWTGSTYGYTF. The CDR3 coding sequence is TGTGCCAGCAGCTCCTGGACAGGGAGCACCTATGGCTACACCTTC.

This clone was observed once. This chain links TRBV7-6 with TRBJ2-1; 13 bases align to TRBD2. The germline CDR1 and CDR2 sequences are SGHVS and FNYEAQ. The CDR3 runs 17 residues. With 1 base clipped from V and 7 bases from J, the junction kept 7 bases outside the gene matches. CDR3 coding DNA: TGTGCCAGCAGCTTAGAGACTAGCGGGAGGTGGGGAAATGAGCAGTTCTTC. Encoded protein: CASSLETSGRWGNEQFF. Full variable domain (missing parts from reference TRBV7-6 and TRBJ2-1): GAGVSQSPRYKVTKRGQDVALRCDPISGHVSLYWYRQALGQGPEFLTYFNYEAQQDKSGLPNDRFSAERPEGSISTLTIQRTEQRDSAMYRCASSLETSGRWGNEQFFGPGTRLTVL.